This T cell receptor (beta chain) was captured by sequencing in a study of radiotherapy plus CTLA-4 blockade in lung cancer. Study at large: Patients showed objective responses in 15% to 20% of cases and disease control in roughly 34%.

Assay used: immunoSEQ multiplex PCR; TCRdb lists only in-frame clones, some missing. The data show roughly 75,000 clones, about four fifths seen once. This CDR3 is built from 13 residues. Trimming shortened V by 7 bases and J by 3 bases, and 12 bases separated the two germline ends. Germline V lookup: CDR1 SGHTA, CDR2 FQGNSA. Study-level findings and limits: Peripheral blood showed expansion of tumor-derived TCR clones after radiotherapy and ipilimumab.

Those patients who had chemo-refractory metastatic non-small-cell lung cancer were given focal radiation along with CTLA-4 blockade through ipilimumab. A note on this clone: The antigen is undetermined.

The J gene is TRBJ2-5, the V gene TRBV7-2, with D tentatively TRBD2 (5 bases). The clonotype was recovered from a human donor with non-small cell lung cancer who had stable disease on radiotherapy plus ipilimumab. Sample: peripheral blood, taken from a patient treated with radiotherapy plus ipilimumab. CDR3 residues: CASTGYVEETQYF. For the CDR3, the DNA is TGTGCCAGCACGGGGTACGTAGAAGAGACCCAGTACTTC.